This paragraph reports one T cell receptor (beta chain). The target antigen is unknown. This entry is derived from a study of cytomegalovirus exposure and HLA in healthy donors. The CDR3 length is 13 residues. CDR1 is SNHLY and CDR2 is FYNNEI in the germline V gene. The V and J ends lost 8 bases and 4 bases, in that order; junction bases with no gene match: 4. Study results and caveats: In a later analysis, several top co-occurrence clusters appeared linked to parvovirus B19, influenza, CMV and Epstein-Barr virus. Sequencing depth roughly uniform across donors was assumed in presence/absence analyses. Associated with cytomegalovirus, according to the listing, were some 180 TCR beta chains.

The PCR ran on 60 Vbeta and 13 Jbeta primers. Clones were sequenced by immunoSEQ multiplex PCR, and TCRdb holds only the in-frame ones, with some missing. The data show approximately 150,000 clones, with roughly 83% seen just once and around 0.96% held by the top ten. The specimen sequenced was PBMCs. This clonotype was sampled from a man aged 25 to 40 in good health and CMV-seronegative. The chain combines TRBV2 with TRBJ1-2, with 10 bases aligning to TRBD1. The DNA for the CDR3 is TGTGCCAGCCTGACAGGGGGCACCTATGGCTACACCTTC. Its protein product is CASLTGGTYGYTF.